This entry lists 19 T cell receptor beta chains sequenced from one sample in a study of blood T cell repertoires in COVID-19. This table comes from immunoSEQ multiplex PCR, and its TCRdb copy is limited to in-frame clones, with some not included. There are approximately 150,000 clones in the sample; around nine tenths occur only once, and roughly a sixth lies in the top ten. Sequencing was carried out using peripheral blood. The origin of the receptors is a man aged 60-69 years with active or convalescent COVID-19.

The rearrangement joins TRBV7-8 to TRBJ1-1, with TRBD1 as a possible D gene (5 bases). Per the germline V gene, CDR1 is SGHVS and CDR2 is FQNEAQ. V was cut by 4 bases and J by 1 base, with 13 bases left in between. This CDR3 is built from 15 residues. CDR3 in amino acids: CASSSPGGSNTEAFF. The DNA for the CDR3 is TGTGCCAGCAGCTCCCCGGGGGGTTCGAACACTGAAGCTTTCTTT.

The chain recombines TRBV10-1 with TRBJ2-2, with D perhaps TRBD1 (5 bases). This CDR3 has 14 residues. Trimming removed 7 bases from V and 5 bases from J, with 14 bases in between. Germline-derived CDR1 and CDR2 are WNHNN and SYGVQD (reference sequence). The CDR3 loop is CASTVDSHTGELFF. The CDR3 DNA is TGCGCCAGCACAGTAGACAGCCATACCGGGGAGCTGTTTTTT.

The CDR3, as DNA: TGCGCCAGCAGCTTGGATCGGACTAGCGATAATGAGCAGTTCTTC. Translated, it gives CASSLDRTSDNEQFF. This chain uses TRBV5-1 with TRBJ2-1; 9 nucleotides line up with TRBD2. V trimming: 0 bases; J trimming: 7 bases; junction bases outside the gene matches: 5. The CDR3 runs to 15 residues. CDR1 and CDR2 (germline): SGHRS, YFSETQ.

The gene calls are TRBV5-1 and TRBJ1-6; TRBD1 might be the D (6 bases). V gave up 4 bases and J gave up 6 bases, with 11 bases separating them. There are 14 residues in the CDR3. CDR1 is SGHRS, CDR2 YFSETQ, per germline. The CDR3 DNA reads TGCGCCAGCAGCCCCGGGACACCTAATTCACCCCTCCACTTT. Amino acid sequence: CASSPGTPNSPLHF. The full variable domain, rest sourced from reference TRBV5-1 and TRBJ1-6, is KAGVTQTPRYLIKTRGQQVTLSCSPISGHRSVSWYQQTPGQGLQFLFEYFSETQRNKGNFPGRFSGRQFSNSRSEMNVSTLELGDSALYLCASSPGTPNSPLHFGNGTRLTVT.

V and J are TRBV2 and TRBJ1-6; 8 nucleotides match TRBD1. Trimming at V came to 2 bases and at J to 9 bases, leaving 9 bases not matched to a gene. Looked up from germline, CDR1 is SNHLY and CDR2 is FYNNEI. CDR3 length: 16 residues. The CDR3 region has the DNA TGTGCCAGCAGTGAAAGGTGGGGGACAGGTTCTTCACCCCTCCACTTT. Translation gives CASSERWGTGSSPLHF.

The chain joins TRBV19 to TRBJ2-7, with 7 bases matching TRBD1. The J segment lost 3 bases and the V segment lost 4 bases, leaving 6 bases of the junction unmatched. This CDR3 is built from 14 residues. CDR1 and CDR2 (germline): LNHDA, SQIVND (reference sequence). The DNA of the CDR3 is TGTGCCAGTAGTACCTGGACAGGCAGCTACGAGCAGTACTTC. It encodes CASSTWTGSYEQYF.

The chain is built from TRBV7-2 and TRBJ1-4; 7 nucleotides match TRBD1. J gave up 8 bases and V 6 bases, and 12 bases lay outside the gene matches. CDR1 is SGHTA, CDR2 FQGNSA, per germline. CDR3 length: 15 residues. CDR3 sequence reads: CASSHDRANLEKLFF. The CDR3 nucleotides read TGTGCCAGCAGTCATGACAGGGCGAACCTAGAAAAACTGTTTTTT.

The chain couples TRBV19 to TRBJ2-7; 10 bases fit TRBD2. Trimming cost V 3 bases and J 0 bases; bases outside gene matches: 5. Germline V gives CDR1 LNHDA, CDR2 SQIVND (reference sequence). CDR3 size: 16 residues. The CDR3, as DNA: TGTGCCAGTAGTATGCTCGCTAGCGGGAGCTCCTACGAGCAGTACTTC. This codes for CASSMLASGSSYEQYF.

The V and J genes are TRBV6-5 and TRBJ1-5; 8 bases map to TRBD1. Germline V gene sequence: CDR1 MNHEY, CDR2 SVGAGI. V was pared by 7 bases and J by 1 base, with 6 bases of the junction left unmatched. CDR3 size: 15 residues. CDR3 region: CASTGQGASNQPQHF. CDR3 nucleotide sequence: TGTGCCAGCACCGGCCAGGGGGCGAGCAATCAGCCCCAGCATTTT.

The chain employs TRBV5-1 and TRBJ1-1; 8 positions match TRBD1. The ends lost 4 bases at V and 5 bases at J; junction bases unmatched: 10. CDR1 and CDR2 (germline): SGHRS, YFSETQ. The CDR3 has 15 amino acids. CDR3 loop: CASSPWQGAGTEAFF. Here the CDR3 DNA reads TGCGCCAGCAGCCCATGGCAGGGGGCCGGTACTGAAGCTTTCTTT.

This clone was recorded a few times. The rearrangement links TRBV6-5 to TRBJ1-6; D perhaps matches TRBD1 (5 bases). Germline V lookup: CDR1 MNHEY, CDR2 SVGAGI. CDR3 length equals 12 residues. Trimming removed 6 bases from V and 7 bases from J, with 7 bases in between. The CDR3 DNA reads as TGTGCCAGCAGATCAGGGAATTCACCCCTCCACTTT. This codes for CASRSGNSPLHF.

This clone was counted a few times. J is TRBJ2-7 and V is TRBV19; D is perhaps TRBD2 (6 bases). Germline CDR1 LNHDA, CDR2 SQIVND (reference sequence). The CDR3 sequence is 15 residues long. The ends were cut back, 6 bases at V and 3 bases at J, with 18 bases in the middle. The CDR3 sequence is CASRGIGTANYEQYF. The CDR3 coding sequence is TGTGCCAGTAGGGGGATCGGGACTGCAAACTACGAGCAGTACTTC.

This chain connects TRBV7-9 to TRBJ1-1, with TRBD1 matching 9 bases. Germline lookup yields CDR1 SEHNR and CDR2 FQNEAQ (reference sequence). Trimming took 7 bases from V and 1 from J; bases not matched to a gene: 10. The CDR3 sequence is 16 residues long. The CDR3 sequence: CASTHKLTGGNTEAFF. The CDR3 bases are TGTGCCAGCACCCACAAGTTGACAGGGGGGAACACTGAAGCTTTCTTT.

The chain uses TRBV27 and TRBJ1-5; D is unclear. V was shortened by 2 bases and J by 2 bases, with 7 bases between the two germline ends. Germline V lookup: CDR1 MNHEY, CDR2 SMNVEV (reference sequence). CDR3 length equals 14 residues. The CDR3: CASSLGQGNQPQHF. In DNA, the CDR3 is TGTGCCAGCAGTTTAGGGCAGGGCAATCAGCCCCAGCATTTT.

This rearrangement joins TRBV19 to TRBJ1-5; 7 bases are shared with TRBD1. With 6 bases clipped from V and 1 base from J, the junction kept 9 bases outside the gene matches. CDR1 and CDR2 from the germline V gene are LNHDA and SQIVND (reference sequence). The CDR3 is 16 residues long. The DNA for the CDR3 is TGTGCCAGTAGCCGGCGACAGGGTATGAGCAATCAGCCCCAGCATTTT. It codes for CASSRRQGMSNQPQHF.

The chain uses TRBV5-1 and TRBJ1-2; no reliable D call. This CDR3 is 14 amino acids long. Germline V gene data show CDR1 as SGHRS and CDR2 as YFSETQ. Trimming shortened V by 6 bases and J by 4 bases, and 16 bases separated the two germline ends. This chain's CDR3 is CASTVQEGVYGYTF. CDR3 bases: TGCGCCAGCACCGTCCAAGAGGGCGTCTATGGCTACACCTTC.

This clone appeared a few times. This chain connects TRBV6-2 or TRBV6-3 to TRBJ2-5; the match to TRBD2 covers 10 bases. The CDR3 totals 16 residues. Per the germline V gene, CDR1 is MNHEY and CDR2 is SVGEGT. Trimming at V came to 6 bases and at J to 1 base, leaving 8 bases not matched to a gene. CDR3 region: CASSNPSGGFQETQYF. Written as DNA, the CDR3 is TGTGCCAGCAGCAACCCTAGCGGGGGATTCCAAGAGACCCAGTACTTC.

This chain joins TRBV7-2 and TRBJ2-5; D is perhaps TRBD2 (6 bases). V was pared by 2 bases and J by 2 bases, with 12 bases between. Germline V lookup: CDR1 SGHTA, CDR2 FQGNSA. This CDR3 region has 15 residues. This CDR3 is CASSLRLAKQETQYF. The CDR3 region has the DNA TGTGCCAGCAGCTTACGCCTAGCGAAACAAGAGACCCAGTACTTC.

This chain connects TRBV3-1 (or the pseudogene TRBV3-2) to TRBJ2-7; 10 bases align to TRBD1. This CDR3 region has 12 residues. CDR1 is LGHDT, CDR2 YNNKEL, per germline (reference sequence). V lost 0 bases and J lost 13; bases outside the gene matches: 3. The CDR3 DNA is TGTGCCAGCAGCCAAGAGGGGACAGGGGTCTACTTC. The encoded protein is CASSQEGTGVYF.